The source of this T cell receptor (beta chain) is a study of long-term antiretroviral therapy in people with HIV (dated by TCRdb to between 2021 and 2022). The study in broad terms: Collection of the earliest samples took place about a decade ahead of the 2015 WHO recommendation for immediate ART, at a time when ART was typically delayed until CD4 counts fell. A retrospective serial study tested whether ART initiation and durable HIV suppression were associated with changes in peripheral blood TRB repertoire composition and diversity. Of the roughly 30 participants with HIV, 10 to 11 were female. The cohort contributed about 200 cryopreserved PBMC samples from around 30 adults with confirmed HIV infection, collected serially over a mean of approximately 6 years (range 1-12). Test extractions of a monoclonal T-cell line alongside some 36 polyclonal samples showed no cross-contamination during QIAcube processing.

Sequencing of the TRB variable region was done with the immunoSEQ hsTCRB v3.0 assay at survey level resolution. The target sequencing depth for TRB was roughly 40,000-55,000 T-cell genomes per sample. TRB libraries were pooled and sequenced on an Illumina MiSeq using a v3 150-cycle kit. The original methods were these. Repertoire analysis was performed in R inside a reproducible Nextflow workflow that covered QC, data transformation and analysis. Custom analyses were implemented in LymphoSeq2, an R package for AIRR-Seq data exploration. A handful of samples that produced fewer than 5000 total TRB sequences were removed, so about 200 HIV repertoires were analyzed. Among the 170 to 200 retained HIV repertoires, 55 to 60 were collected before ART initiation and roughly 130 were collected after ART initiation. Repertoires were downsampled to 5000 TRB nucleotide sequences, with summary statistics averaged over 100 downsampling iterations. The analysis kept only TRB sequences whose CDR3 regions were at least seven amino acids long. Diversity was measured with a Shannon entropy-derived clonality score and the Gini coefficient. In repertoire networks, the top 5000 CDR3 amino acid sequences were linked whenever an edit distance of one separated two sequences. For TRB CDR3 amino acid sequences, GLIPH2 was used to predict antigen specificity groups and MHC restriction. CDR3 amino acid sequences were matched against VDJdb and McPAS-TCR to flag known CMV, EBV, HIV or tissue antigen associations. Pre-ART, post-ART and control groups were compared with Wilcoxon signed-rank tests and Holm-Bonferroni correction. What TCRdb holds here is the immuneACCESS table cut down to in-frame rearrangements. Part of the clones is not present; checked against another copy, under half of the missing clones reflect an unresolved V gene, and the others are unexplained. That table gives V, J and clone size, and the DNA gave D and trimming. The sample includes under 13,000 clones, with about four fifths observed a single time. Approximately 20% of the sample comes from the top ten.

The table lists this clone with a count of one. No antigen is known for it. One base away there is no much larger clone; base qualities are not given. Inclusion was restricted to participants for whom at least one PBMC sample before ART initiation and at least two post-ART samples were available. Treatment was received in the United States of America by all participants with HIV. Cryopreserved samples of roughly 0.85-11 million PBMC were thawed and washed before DNA extraction. At the time of the earliest PBMC sample for each participant with HIV, ages ranged from roughly 20 to 54 years. Per participant, PBMC samples came from 1-4 timepoints prior to ART initiation and 2-8 timepoints following ART initiation, for a median of 7 samples. Serial HIV viral load, CD4+ T-cell count, ART history and demographic data were obtained for every participant. A Qiagen kit on a QIAcube was used to extract genomic DNA from unsorted PBMC, with samples processed in batches of 12.

The germline V gene gives CDR1 as SGHTA and CDR2 as FQGNSA. Including cysteine and phenylalanine, the CDR3 has 11 amino acids. The only DNA kept is the CDR3, 33 bases in frame from the first base. V lost 5 bases and J lost 10 bases; the stretch between them is 9 bases long. Beyond this particular receptor, the publication reports: Because pre-ART samples had limited cell numbers, profiling was done on unsorted PBMC rather than on sorted CD4+ and CD8+ T cells. The samples span the years 2004 to 2017, and the ART regimens used at that time may not be as effective as current regimens. CDR3 length ranges in HIV repertoires were narrower than in controls, and network structure suggested an antigen-experienced repertoire with only a slight naive shift after ART. The repertoire was dominated across all time points by expanded TRB clones identified before ART initiation, although this dominance was seen to fluctuate and to decrease in many PLHIV after ART. Inferences about post-ART repertoire changes were limited because no data were available on ART adherence, viral resistance or therapy changes. Owing to limited PBMC availability, only the TCR beta chain was sequenced, without alpha chain pairing. ART initiation was associated with a significant increase in TRB diversity, but diversity stayed significantly below transplant donor controls even after long-term ART.

The V and J segments used are TRBV7-2 and TRBJ2-1; the D gene remains uncertain. The sample was unsorted PBMCs, taken 1.8 years after starting antiretroviral therapy. The source is a man in his forties with HIV. CDR3 region: CASSLLTEQFF. The DNA reads TGTGCCAGCAGCCTACTGACAGAGCAGTTCTTC.